This passage covers 14 T cell receptor beta chains from one sample sequenced in a study of blood T cell repertoires in COVID-19. Profiling relied on immunoSEQ multiplex PCR, and the TCRdb table lists in-frame clones only, not all of them. Of some 400,000 clones in the sample, roughly 86% were seen once. Sequencing was performed on PBMCs or T cells enriched from blood (not recorded which). The source of these receptors is a woman in her thirties who had recovered from COVID-19.

The chain links TRBV11-2 to TRBJ2-2; 10 nucleotides match TRBD2. Germline lookup yields CDR1 SGHAT and CDR2 FQNNGV. V lost 5 bases and J lost 8; bases outside the gene matches: 11. CDR3 length: 16 amino acids. CDR3 coding DNA: TGTGCCAGCAGCCCCGGGACTAGCGCCTTAAAGGGGGAGCTGTTTTTT. It specifies CASSPGTSALKGELFF.

The genes are TRBV18 and TRBJ1-1; possible D gene TRBD1, 5 bases. Per the germline V gene, CDR1 is KGHSH and CDR2 is LQKENI. V was shortened by 3 bases and J by 1 base, with 18 bases between the two germline ends. CDR3 length: 17 residues. This CDR3 is CASSPKTGVPWNTEAFF. The CDR3 bases are TGTGCCAGCTCACCGAAAACGGGGGTACCCTGGAACACTGAAGCTTTCTTT.

The chain carries TRBV19 and TRBJ2-4; D gene uncertain. The germline CDR1 and CDR2 sequences are LNHDA and SQIVND (reference sequence). V was cut by 4 bases and J by 2 bases, with 9 bases left in between. This CDR3 has 14 amino acids. The CDR3: CASSTPATKNIQYF. The CDR3, as DNA: TGTGCCAGTAGTACCCCCGCGACCAAAAACATTCAGTACTTC.

This clone was seen once. This chain uses TRBV27 with TRBJ1-1; D is ambiguous. V was shortened by 5 bases and J by 2 bases, with 18 bases between the two germline ends. The CDR3 is 16 amino acids. CDR1 MNHEY and CDR2 SMNVEV come from the germline V gene (reference sequence). The CDR3 DNA sequence: TGTGCCAGCAGTAGGGAAGTGAGGGCGAAAAACACTGAAGCTTTCTTT. Its translation is CASSREVRAKNTEAFF.

The chain recombines TRBV4-1 with TRBJ1-1; the D is unclear. Trimming took 0 bases from V and 7 from J, leaving 6 bases between them. The CDR3 totals 12 residues. From germline, CDR1 is MGHRA and CDR2 YSYEKL. CDR3 coding DNA: TGCGCCAGCAGCCAAGATCCCAATGAAGCTTTCTTT. It translates to CASSQDPNEAFF.

The chain uses TRBV18 and TRBJ1-4; perhaps TRBD1 as D (5 bases). CDR3 size: 14 residues. The germline gives CDR1 KGHSH, CDR2 LQKENI. V lost 3 bases and J lost 3, with 8 bases in between. CDR3 loop: CASSPDIANEKLFF. Here the CDR3 DNA reads TGTGCCAGCTCACCGGACATCGCTAATGAAAAACTGTTTTTT.

The chain uses TRBV5-5 and TRBJ1-4; tentatively, D is TRBD1 (6 bases). V shed 4 bases and J shed 3 bases, with 16 bases lying between them. From germline, CDR1 is SGHKS and CDR2 YYEKEE (reference sequence). The CDR3 loop spans 16 amino acids. The CDR3 region has the DNA TGTGCCAGCAGCGTAGGGGACACCCGAGCTAATGAAAAACTGTTTTTT. It encodes CASSVGDTRANEKLFF. The full variable domain, rest sourced from reference TRBV5-5 and TRBJ1-4, is DAGVTQSPTHLIKTRGQQVTLRCSPISGHKSVSWYQQVLGQGPQFIFQYYEKEERGRGNFPDRFSARQFPNYSSELNVNALLLGDSALYLCASSVGDTRANEKLFFGSGTQLSVL.

This clone occurred once. The chain employs TRBV27 and TRBJ2-3; 8 positions agree with TRBD1. Losses at the gene ends were 6 bases for V and 2 bases for J; bases not matched to a gene: 13. There are 17 residues in the CDR3. In germline, CDR1 is MNHEY, CDR2 SMNVEV (reference sequence). The CDR3 loop reads CASRVQGVPTYTDTQYF. The CDR3 DNA follows: TGTGCCAGCAGGGTACAGGGGGTGCCAACCTACACAGATACGCAGTATTTT.

This clone was seen only once. The chain combines TRBV5-1 with TRBJ1-2, with 8 bases lining up with TRBD1. Trimming removed 4 bases from V and 4 bases from J; junction bases left unmatched: 15. Looked up from germline, CDR1 is SGHRS and CDR2 is YFSETQ. The CDR3 length is 17 residues. The CDR3 sequence: CASSPGQGSGSFYGYTF. CDR3 nucleotides: TGCGCCAGCAGCCCCGGACAGGGAAGTGGGTCATTCTATGGCTACACCTTC. Full variable domain (missing parts from reference TRBV5-1 and TRBJ1-2): KAGVTQTPRYLIKTRGQQVTLSCSPISGHRSVSWYQQTPGQGLQFLFEYFSETQRNKGNFPGRFSGRQFSNSRSEMNVSTLELGDSALYLCASSPGQGSGSFYGYTFGSGTRLTVV.

The gene calls are TRBV24-1 and TRBJ2-5; weak D call: TRBD1 (6 bases). The germline gives CDR1 KGHDR, CDR2 SFDVKD. Trimming stripped 9 bases from V and 3 bases from J, with 22 bases between. CDR3 size: 16 residues. CDR3 nucleotide sequence: TGTGCCACCGAAATAGACAGGCCGGGTTTAAAAGAGACCCAGTACTTC. Translating gives CATEIDRPGLKETQYF.

The chain is built from TRBV7-9 and TRBJ1-1, with a possible D match to TRBD1 (5 bases). The CDR3 runs 15 residues. From germline, CDR1 is SEHNR and CDR2 FQNEAQ (reference sequence). V gave up 5 bases and J gave up 5 bases, with 18 bases separating them. CDR3 amino acids: CASSPSEGLRTEAFF. For the CDR3, the DNA is TGTGCCAGCAGCCCTTCGGAGGGGCTTCGGACTGAAGCTTTCTTT. Supplemented by reference TRBV7-9 and TRBJ1-1, the full variable domain reads DTGVSQNPRHKITKRGQNVTFRCDPISEHNRLYWYRQTLGQGPEFLTYFQNEAQLEKSRLLSDRFSAERPKGSFSTLEIQRTEQGDSAMYLCASSPSEGLRTEAFFGQGTRLTVV.

V usage is TRBV3-1 (or the pseudogene TRBV3-2) and J usage is TRBJ1-2, with D possibly TRBD1 on 5 matching bases. The ends were cut back, 4 bases at V and 3 bases at J, with 15 bases in the middle. Germline CDR1 LGHDT, CDR2 YNNKEL (reference sequence). The CDR3 contains 15 residues. The CDR3 here is CASSPFRDIYYGYTF. CDR3 coding DNA: TGTGCCAGCAGCCCCTTCAGGGATATCTACTATGGCTACACCTTC.

V usage is TRBV5-1 and J usage is TRBJ1-1; D ambiguous. V shed 4 bases and J shed 1 base, with 14 bases lying between them. The CDR3 is 15 amino acids. Per germline, CDR1 SGHRS and CDR2 YFSETQ. The CDR3 spells CASSPGWQQNTEAFF. CDR3 DNA: TGCGCCAGCAGCCCGGGGTGGCAGCAGAACACTGAAGCTTTCTTT.

V and J are TRBV19 and TRBJ2-1; the match to TRBD2 covers 12 bases. The CDR3 has 14 amino acids. CDR1 is LNHDA and CDR2 is SQIVND in the germline V gene (reference sequence). V was pared by 6 bases and J by 10 bases, with 7 bases of the junction left unmatched. CDR3 residues: CASRALAGGNEQFF. CDR3 nucleotides: TGTGCCAGTAGAGCGCTAGCGGGAGGGAACGAGCAGTTCTTC.